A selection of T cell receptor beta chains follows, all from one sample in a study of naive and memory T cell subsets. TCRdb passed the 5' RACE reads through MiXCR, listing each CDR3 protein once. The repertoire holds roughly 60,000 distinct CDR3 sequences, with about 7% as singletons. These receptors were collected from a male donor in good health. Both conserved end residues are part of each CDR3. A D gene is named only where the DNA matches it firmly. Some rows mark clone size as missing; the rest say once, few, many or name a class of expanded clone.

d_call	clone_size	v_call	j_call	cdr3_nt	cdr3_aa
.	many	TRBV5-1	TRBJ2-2	TGCGCCAGCAGCTTGGAAGGGCGACGGAACACCGGGGAGCTGTTTTTT	CASSLEGRRNTGELFF
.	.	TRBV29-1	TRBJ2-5	TGCAGCGTTGAAGAAGGGTTGCCGGAGACCCAGTACTTC	CSVEEGLPETQYF
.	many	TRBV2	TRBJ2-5	TGTGCCAGCAACGTACTAGCCGCAACGGCTCAGACCCAGTACTTC	CASNVLAATAQTQYF
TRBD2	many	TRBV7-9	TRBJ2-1	TGTGCCAGCAGCTATACCGAGAGCGGGAGGGAGCAGTTCTTC	CASSYTESGREQFF
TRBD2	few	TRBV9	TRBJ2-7	TGTGCCAGCAGCGTAGGGGGAACTAGCGGGACGGGTCTCGAGCAGTACTTC	CASSVGGTSGTGLEQYF
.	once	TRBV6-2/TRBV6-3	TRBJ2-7	TGTGCCAGCAGTTACTCGACCGGGACGGGGTCCTACGAGCAGTACTTC	CASSYSTGTGSYEQYF
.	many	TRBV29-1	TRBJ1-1	TGCAGCGTTGAGAAACAGAACACTGAAGCTTTCTTT	CSVEKQNTEAFF
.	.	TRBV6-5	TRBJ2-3	TGTGCCAGCAGTTACTCGGGAGTCTCGGCAGATACGCAGTATTTT	CASSYSGVSADTQYF
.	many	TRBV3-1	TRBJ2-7	TGTGCCAGCAGCCAAGGACCGGACACCAACTACGAGCAGTACTTC	CASSQGPDTNYEQYF
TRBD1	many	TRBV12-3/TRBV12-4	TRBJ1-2	TGTGCCAGCAATATAGGACAGGGTTACTATGGCTACACCTTC	CASNIGQGYYGYTF
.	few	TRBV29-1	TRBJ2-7	TGCAGCGTTCGGGGGGCGGGAGCCTACGAGCAGTACTTC	CSVRGAGAYEQYF
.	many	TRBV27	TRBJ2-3	TGTGCCAGCTCGGGAACTAGCACAGATACGCAGTATTTT	CASSGTSTDTQYF
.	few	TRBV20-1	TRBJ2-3	TGCAGTGCTAGTACTCAGACCGCTAGCACAGATACGCAGTATTTT	CSASTQTASTDTQYF
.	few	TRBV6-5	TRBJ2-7	TGTGCCAGCAGTTTCCTCTCCAGCGCCTACGAGCAGTACTTC	CASSFLSSAYEQYF
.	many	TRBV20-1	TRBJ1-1	TGCAGTGCTAGAGTGGGGGGGACTCGTGAAGCTTTCTTT	CSARVGGTREAFF
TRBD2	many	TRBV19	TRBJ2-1	TGTGCCAGTAACGCAGCGGGGGGCGCTCCACTGTTCTTC	CASNAAGGAPLFF
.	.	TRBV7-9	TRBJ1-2	TGTGCCAGCAGCTTAGCGTTGGGTTCTAACTATGGCTACACCTTC	CASSLALGSNYGYTF
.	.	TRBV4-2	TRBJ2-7	TGTGCCAGCAGCCAAGTCGCCGCGGGACAGCCCTCCTACGAGCAGTACTTC	CASSQVAAGQPSYEQYF
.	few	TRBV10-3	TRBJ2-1	TGTGCCATCAGTGAGTCGACGAAGGGGCAGTTCTTC	CAISESTKGQFF
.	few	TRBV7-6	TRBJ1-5	TGTGCCAGCAGCTTATGGCCCCGGGGGGCTAATCAGCCCCAGCATTTT	CASSLWPRGANQPQHF
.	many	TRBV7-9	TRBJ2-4	TGTGCCAGCAGCTCGAGACAACATATAGCCAAAAACATTCAGTACTTC	CASSSRQHIAKNIQYF
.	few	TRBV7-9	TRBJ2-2	TGTGCCAGCAGCTTTTCGGGGGACACCGCGAACACCGGGGAGCTGTTTTTT	CASSFSGDTANTGELFF
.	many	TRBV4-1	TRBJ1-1	TGCGCCAGCACCCCATCCGGCCCAACTGAAGCTTTCTTT	CASTPSGPTEAFF
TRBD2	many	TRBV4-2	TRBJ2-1	TGTGCCAGCAGCCAAGCCCGGGGGGGCCGTTACAATGAGCAGTTCTTC	CASSQARGGRYNEQFF
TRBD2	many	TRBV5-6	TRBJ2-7	TGTGCCAGCAGCCGCGGGAGCTACGAGCAGTACTTC	CASSRGSYEQYF
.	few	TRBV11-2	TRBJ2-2	TGTGCCAGCAGCTCGATTCGGACAGCCGACTCCGGGGAGCTGTTTTTT	CASSSIRTADSGELFF